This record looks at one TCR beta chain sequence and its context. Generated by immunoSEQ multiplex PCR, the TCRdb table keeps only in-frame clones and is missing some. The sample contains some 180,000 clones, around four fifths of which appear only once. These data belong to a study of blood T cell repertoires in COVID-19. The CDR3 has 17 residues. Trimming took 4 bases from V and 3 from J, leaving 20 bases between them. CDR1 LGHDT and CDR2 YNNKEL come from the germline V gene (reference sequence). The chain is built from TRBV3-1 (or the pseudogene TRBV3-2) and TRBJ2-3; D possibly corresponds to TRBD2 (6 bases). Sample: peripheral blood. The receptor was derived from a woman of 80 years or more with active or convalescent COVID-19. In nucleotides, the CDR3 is TGTGCCAGCAGCCTCCCTCTGGGCGGGGCAGGGACAGATACGCAGTATTTT. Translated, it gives CASSLPLGGAGTDTQYF.